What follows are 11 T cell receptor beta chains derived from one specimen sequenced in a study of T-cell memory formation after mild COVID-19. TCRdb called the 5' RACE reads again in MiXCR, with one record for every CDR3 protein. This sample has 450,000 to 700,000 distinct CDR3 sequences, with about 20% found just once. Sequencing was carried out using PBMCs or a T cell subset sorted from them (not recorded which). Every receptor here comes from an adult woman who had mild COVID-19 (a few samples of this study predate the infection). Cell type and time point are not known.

The CDR3 DNA sequence: TGTGCCAGCAGCCCACGCCGGGACAGTGGTGGCTACACCTTC. Residues: CASSPRRDSGGYTF. The chain is built from TRBV7-9 and TRBJ1-2, with 7 bases fitting TRBD1. The CDR3 spans 14 residues. Germline CDR1 reads SEHNR; CDR2 reads FQNEAQ (reference sequence). V was clipped by 5 bases and J by 7 bases; unmatched bases: 10.

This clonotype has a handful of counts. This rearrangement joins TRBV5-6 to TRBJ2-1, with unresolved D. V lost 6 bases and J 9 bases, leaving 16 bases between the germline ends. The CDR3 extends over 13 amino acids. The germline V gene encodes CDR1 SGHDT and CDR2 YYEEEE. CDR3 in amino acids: CASTVTPRGEQFF. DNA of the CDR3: TGTGCCAGCACCGTCACCCCTAGAGGTGAGCAGTTCTTC.

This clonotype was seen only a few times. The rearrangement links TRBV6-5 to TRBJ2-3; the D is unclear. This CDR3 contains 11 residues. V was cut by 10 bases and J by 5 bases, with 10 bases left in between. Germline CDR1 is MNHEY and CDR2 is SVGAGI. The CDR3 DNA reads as TGTGCCATCTGGGCCGGAGATACGCAGTATTTT. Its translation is CAIWAGDTQYF.

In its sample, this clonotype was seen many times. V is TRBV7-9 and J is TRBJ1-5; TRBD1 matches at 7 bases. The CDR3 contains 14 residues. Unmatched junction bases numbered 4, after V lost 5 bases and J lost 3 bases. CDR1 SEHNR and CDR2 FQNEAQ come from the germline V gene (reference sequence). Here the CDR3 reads CASSRDSNNQPQHF. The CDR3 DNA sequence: TGTGCCAGCAGCCGGGACAGTAACAATCAGCCCCAGCATTTT.

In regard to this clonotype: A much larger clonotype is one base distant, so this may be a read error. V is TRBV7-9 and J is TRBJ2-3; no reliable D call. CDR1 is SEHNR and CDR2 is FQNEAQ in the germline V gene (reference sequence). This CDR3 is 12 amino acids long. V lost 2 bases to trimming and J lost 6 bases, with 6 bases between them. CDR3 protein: CASSLSFDTQYF. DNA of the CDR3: TGTGCCAGCAGCTTATCCTTTGATACGCAGTATTTT.

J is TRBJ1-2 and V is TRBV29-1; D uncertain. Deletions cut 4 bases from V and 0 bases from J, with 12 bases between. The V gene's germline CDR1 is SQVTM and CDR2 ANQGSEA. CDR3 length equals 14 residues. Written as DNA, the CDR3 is TGCAGCGTTGGGCATTCGATCCCTAACTATGGCTACACCTTC. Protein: CSVGHSIPNYGYTF. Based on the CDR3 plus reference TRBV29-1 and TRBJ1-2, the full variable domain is SAVISQKPSRDICQRGTSLTIQCQVDSQVTMMFWYRQQPGQSLTLIATANQGSEATYESGFVIDKFPISRPNLTFSTLTVSNMSPEDSSIYLCSVGHSIPNYGYTFGSGTRLTVV.

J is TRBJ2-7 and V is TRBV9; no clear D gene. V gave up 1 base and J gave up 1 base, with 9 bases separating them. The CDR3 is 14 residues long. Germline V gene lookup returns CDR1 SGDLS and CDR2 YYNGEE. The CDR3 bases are TGTGCCAGCAGCGTAATGGCAGAGTCCTACGAGCAGTACTTC. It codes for CASSVMAESYEQYF.

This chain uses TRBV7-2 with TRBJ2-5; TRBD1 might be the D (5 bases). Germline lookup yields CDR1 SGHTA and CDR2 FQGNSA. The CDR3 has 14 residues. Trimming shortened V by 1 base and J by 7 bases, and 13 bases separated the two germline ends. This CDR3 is CASSLGKGLGTQYF. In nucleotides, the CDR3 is TGTGCCAGCAGCTTAGGGAAGGGGCTGGGGACCCAGTACTTC.

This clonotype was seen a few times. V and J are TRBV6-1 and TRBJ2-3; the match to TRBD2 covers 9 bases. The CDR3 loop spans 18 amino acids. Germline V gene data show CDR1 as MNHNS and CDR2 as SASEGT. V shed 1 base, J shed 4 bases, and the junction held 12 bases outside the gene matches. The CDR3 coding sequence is TGTGCCAGCAGTGAAGAGGCGGGGGGGCTGGGAGTTTCAGATACGCAGTATTTT. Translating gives CASSEEAGGLGVSDTQYF.

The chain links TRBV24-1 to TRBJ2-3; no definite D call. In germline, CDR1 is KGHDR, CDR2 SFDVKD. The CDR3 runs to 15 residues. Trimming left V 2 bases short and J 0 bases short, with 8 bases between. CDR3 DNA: TGTGCCACCAGTGATTCGTCACCTAGCACAGATACGCAGTATTTT. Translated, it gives CATSDSSPSTDTQYF.

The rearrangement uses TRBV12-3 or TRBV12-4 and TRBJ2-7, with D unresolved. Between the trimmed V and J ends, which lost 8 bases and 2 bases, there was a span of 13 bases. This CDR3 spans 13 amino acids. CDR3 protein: CASRVASTYEQYF. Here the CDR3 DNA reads TGTGCCAGCCGCGTAGCTTCTACCTACGAGCAGTACTTC.